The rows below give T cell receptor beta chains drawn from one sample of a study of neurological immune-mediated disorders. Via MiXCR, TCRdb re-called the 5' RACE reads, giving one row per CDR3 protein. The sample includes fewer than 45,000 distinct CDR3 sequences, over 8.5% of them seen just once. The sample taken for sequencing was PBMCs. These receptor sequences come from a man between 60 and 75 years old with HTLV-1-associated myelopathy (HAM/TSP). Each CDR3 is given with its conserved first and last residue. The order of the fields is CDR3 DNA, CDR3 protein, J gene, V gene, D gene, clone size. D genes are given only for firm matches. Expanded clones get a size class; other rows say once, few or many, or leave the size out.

TGCGCCAGCTCTAAAACGGCCCAAGAGACCCAGTACTTC | CASSKTAQETQYF | TRBJ2-5 | TRBV5-1 | NA | many
TGTGCCAGCAGCTCCATGAATTCAGTAGCGGGACAACAAGGGCCGGTTTTCTTT | CASSSMNSVAGQQGPVFF | TRBJ1-1 | TRBV7-6 | NA | NA
TGTGCCAGCAGCGTAAGTACCCCAGCTCTGGGCGAGCAGTACTTC | CASSVSTPALGEQYF | TRBJ2-7 | TRBV9 | NA | many
TGCAGCGGGCGGGCAGGGTCGGTTTGGCGAGAGACCCAGTACTTC | CSGRAGSVWRETQYF | TRBJ2-5 | TRBV29-1 | NA | many
TGCGCCAGCAGCGCCGACAGGGTAGATGAGCAGTTCTTC | CASSADRVDEQFF | TRBJ2-1 | TRBV5-1 | TRBD1 | many
TGTGCCAGCTCACCACCCAGAGGACAGGGGGCCTACGAGCAGTACTTC | CASSPPRGQGAYEQYF | TRBJ2-7 | TRBV18 | TRBD1 | NA
TGCGCCAGCAGCTTGCCGGGAAGACCTTACGAGCAGTACTTC | CASSLPGRPYEQYF | TRBJ2-7 | TRBV5-1 | NA | many
TGCAGTGCTAGACCCCTGGGGGGGGCGTCGGTGAACACTGAAGCTTTCTTT | CSARPLGGASVNTEAFF | TRBJ1-1 | TRBV20-1 | NA | many
TGCGCCAGCAGCTTCTCGTCTACGGAGGCTGACACAGATACGCAGTATTTT | CASSFSSTEADTDTQYF | TRBJ2-3 | TRBV5-1 | NA | many
TGCGCCAGCAGCTCCACTAGCGGGTATTACAATGAGCAGTTCTTC | CASSSTSGYYNEQFF | TRBJ2-1 | TRBV5-1 | TRBD2 | many
TGTGCCAGCAGTTTTGGGACAGGGAACTATGGCTACACCTTC | CASSFGTGNYGYTF | TRBJ1-2 | TRBV12-3/TRBV12-4 | TRBD1 | many
TGTGCCAGCAGCGCTGGGACAGGGGGCGGGCGGTACGAGCAGTACTTC | CASSAGTGGGRYEQYF | TRBJ2-7 | TRBV9 | TRBD1 | many
TGTGCCAGCAGCCACGTGGGGCAGAGAAATGAGCAGTTCTTC | CASSHVGQRNEQFF | TRBJ2-1 | TRBV14 | NA | many
TGTGCCAGCAACCATGGGGGGGGGTCGGGCCATGAGCAGTTCTTC | CASNHGGGSGHEQFF | TRBJ2-1 | TRBV12-3/TRBV12-4 | TRBD2 | many
TGTGCCAGCAGACCAGGGACTAGCGGATGGGTGCAAGAGACCCAGTACTTC | CASRPGTSGWVQETQYF | TRBJ2-5 | TRBV7-9 | TRBD2 | NA
TGTGCCAGCAGCTTAAATAGTAGAAATGAGCAGTTCTTC | CASSLNSRNEQFF | TRBJ2-1 | TRBV11-3 | NA | NA
TGTGCCAGAAGCTTACTTACGGAGAATTCACCCCTCCACTTT | CARSLLTENSPLHF | TRBJ1-6 | TRBV7-8 | NA | NA
TGTGCCAGCAGTGAACCTACTAGCGGGAGGCCGTACGGGGAGCTGTTTTTT | CASSEPTSGRPYGELFF | TRBJ2-2 | TRBV12-3/TRBV12-4 | TRBD2 | many
TGTGCCAGCAGCTTACGGGGGTCGGGCGAGACCCAGTACTTC | CASSLRGSGETQYF | TRBJ2-5 | TRBV7-9 | NA | many
TGCAGTGCAACCCGACTAGCGGGAGGGCCATTAAGGGAGACCCAGTACTTC | CSATRLAGGPLRETQYF | TRBJ2-5 | TRBV20-1 | TRBD2 | many
TGTGCCAGCAGCCAAGACAGAGTAGAGACCCAGTACTTC | CASSQDRVETQYF | TRBJ2-5 | TRBV3-1 | NA | many
TGTGCCAGCAGCCAAGATTTACAGGCCGGTCCACACCTTCAAGAGACCCAGTACTTC | CASSQDLQAGPHLQETQYF | TRBJ2-5 | TRBV3-1 | NA | many
TGTGCCACCAGCAGAGATAACCCCCACGAGCAGTACTTC | CATSRDNPHEQYF | TRBJ2-7 | TRBV15 | NA | medium-sized
TGTGCCAGCAGTTTAAAAACGACTAGCGGGACGATTTACAATGAGCAGTTCTTC | CASSLKTTSGTIYNEQFF | TRBJ2-1 | TRBV27 | TRBD2 | many
TGTGCCAGCAGTTTATCGACTGGACAGCCCCAGCATTTT | CASSLSTGQPQHF | TRBJ1-5 | TRBV27 | NA | many
TGTGCCAGCAGTGACCGGAATCGGGACTGGGAGACCCAGTACTTC | CASSDRNRDWETQYF | TRBJ2-5 | TRBV25-1 | NA | many
TGTGCCAGCAGCTTAGAGGTTTACAATGAGCAGTTCTTC | CASSLEVYNEQFF | TRBJ2-1 | TRBV7-8 | NA | many
TGTGCCAGCAGCCTGATAGTGGAGCAGTATTTT | CASSLIVEQYF | TRBJ2-3 | TRBV7-2 | NA | many
TGTGCCAGCGGGATCGGACTGCAGCCGCACACCGGGGAGCTGTTTTTT | CASGIGLQPHTGELFF | TRBJ2-2 | TRBV5-5 | NA | many
TGTGCCAGCAGCTTAGCGGGGGCAGGGGGCTACAATGAGCAGTTCTTC | CASSLAGAGGYNEQFF | TRBJ2-1 | TRBV7-6 | TRBD1 | many
TGCGCCAGCTTCCGGGACAGGGGCACAGATACGCAGTATTTT | CASFRDRGTDTQYF | TRBJ2-3 | TRBV5-1 | TRBD1 | many
TGCAGTGGTGCAGACTCCTACGAGCAGTACTTC | CSGADSYEQYF | TRBJ2-7 | TRBV20-1 | NA | many
TGTGCCAGCAGTTCGAAGAACACTGAAGCTTTCTTT | CASSSKNTEAFF | TRBJ1-1 | TRBV28 | NA | many
TGCGCCAGCAGCTTGGACGGGAGGAGAGAAGAGACCCAGTACTTC | CASSLDGRREETQYF | TRBJ2-5 | TRBV5-1 | TRBD2 | many
TGCAGTGCTAGAGATGGGGCCTCCCGGAACACTGAAGCTTTCTTT | CSARDGASRNTEAFF | TRBJ1-1 | TRBV20-1 | NA | medium-sized
TGTGCCAGCAGTGTTCCGGGGACCGGGGAGCTGTTTTTT | CASSVPGTGELFF | TRBJ2-2 | TRBV3-1 | NA | many
TGTGCCAGCAAGGGGCCAGAGACCCAGTACTTC | CASKGPETQYF | TRBJ2-5 | TRBV12-3/TRBV12-4 | NA | NA
TGCAGTGCTAGGGGCGGGGGGGAGTTCTACGAGCAGTACTTC | CSARGGGEFYEQYF | TRBJ2-7 | TRBV20-1 | TRBD2 | many
TGTGCCAGCAGCAAAGGAGGCAGTTACTACGAGCAGTACTTC | CASSKGGSYYEQYF | TRBJ2-7 | TRBV7-6 | NA | NA
TGCGCCAGCAGCTTGGGAGACCCGAACTATGGCTACACCTTC | CASSLGDPNYGYTF | TRBJ1-2 | TRBV5-1 | NA | many
TGTGCCAGCACCACCCGGGGGTCCGAGACCCAGTACTTC | CASTTRGSETQYF | TRBJ2-5 | TRBV28 | NA | many
TGTGCCACCAGGGGGACAGGGAGTAGGAATGAGCAGTTCTTC | CATRGTGSRNEQFF | TRBJ2-1 | TRBV24-1 | TRBD1 | NA
TGTGCCAGCAGTTTGACTTCTGCCGATCTGCGATACTTC | CASSLTSADLRYF | TRBJ2-7 | TRBV27 | NA | many
TGTGCCAGCAGCCCCCGGGGAGGGGGGAGCAAGAGCTCCTATAATTCACCCCTCCACTTT | CASSPRGGGSKSSYNSPLHF | TRBJ1-6 | TRBV4-2 | NA | many
TGTGCCAGCAGCTTACGGAGGAGGACTAGCGTGGTAGATACGCAGTATTTT | CASSLRRRTSVVDTQYF | TRBJ2-3 | TRBV11-2 | TRBD2 | many
TGCGCCAGCAGCTTGGTCGGTGGGACAGGGATTGGAGATACGCAGTATTTT | CASSLVGGTGIGDTQYF | TRBJ2-3 | TRBV5-1 | TRBD1 | many
TGCAGTGCTACTGCAGGGCCAGGGATGAGGCCCCAGCATTTT | CSATAGPGMRPQHF | TRBJ1-5 | TRBV20-1 | NA | many
TGTGCCAGCAGCGCCCGGGGGGGGGATGAGCAGTTCTTC | CASSARGGDEQFF | TRBJ2-1 | TRBV4-2 | TRBD2 | many
TGCGCCAGCAGCCAAATTGGGGCGGGAGGGCCGCGGGAGACCCAGTACTTC | CASSQIGAGGPRETQYF | TRBJ2-5 | TRBV4-1 | TRBD2 | many
TGTGCCAGCAGCGTAGGGGACAGGGTCACCTACGAGCAGTACTTC | CASSVGDRVTYEQYF | TRBJ2-7 | TRBV9 | TRBD1 | many
TGTGCCACCGAGCGGGAGAGATCCTACAATGAGCAGTTCTTC | CATERERSYNEQFF | TRBJ2-1 | TRBV15 | TRBD2 | many
TGCAGCGTTTCTGGGAAACAGGGGGATGGAAATGAGCAGTTCTTC | CSVSGKQGDGNEQFF | TRBJ2-1 | TRBV29-1 | TRBD1 | many
TGTGCCAGCAGCTTAGGACTCGACAATGAGCAGTTCTTC | CASSLGLDNEQFF | TRBJ2-1 | TRBV7-6 | NA | many
TGCAGTGCTAAAACCTCCGGGGGGAACAATCAGCCCCAGCATTTT | CSAKTSGGNNQPQHF | TRBJ1-5 | TRBV20-1 | NA | many
TGCGCCAGCAGCCTCCGGACGGGAGATACCGGGGAGCTGTTTTTT | CASSLRTGDTGELFF | TRBJ2-2 | TRBV5-1 | NA | many
TGTGCCAGCAGCCGCCTACCTGCGACAGGGGGCGCCTGGGGAAACACCATATATTTT | CASSRLPATGGAWGNTIYF | TRBJ1-3 | TRBV3-1 | TRBD1 | many
TGTGCGGCCAGCCCACCGACTAGCGGGGGTGTTACCTACGAGCAGTACTTC | CAASPPTSGGVTYEQYF | TRBJ2-7 | TRBV28 | TRBD2 | many
TGTGCCAGCAGCCGGGGGGCAATCGGCGGCTACGAGCAGTACTTC | CASSRGAIGGYEQYF | TRBJ2-7 | TRBV6-2/TRBV6-3 | NA | many
TGCGCCAGCACGGGACCCCAAGGGTCTGGGGCCAACGTCCTGACTTTC | CASTGPQGSGANVLTF | TRBJ2-6 | TRBV5-1 | NA | many